This T cell receptor beta chain was recovered during a study of T-cell reconstitution after alpha-beta-depleted transplantation in children. The length of the CDR3 is 12 residues. Germline lookup yields CDR1 SEHNR and CDR2 FQNEAQ (reference sequence). Trimming left V 0 bases short and J 6 bases short, with 5 bases between. Preparation of the TCRbeta library was carried out with unique molecular identifiers. TCRdb processed the PCR reads anew with MiXCR; each CDR3 protein has one entry. The sample carries some 490,000 distinct CDR3 sequences, approximately 13% recorded once. This clonotype was observed a few times.

The chain recombines TRBV7-9 with TRBJ1-2, with D uncertain. This receptor was identified in a human donor who donated a stem cell graft to a child with combined immunodeficiency. This material consisted of PBMCs from the stem cell graft donor, taken from the stem cell graft. In nucleotides, the CDR3 is TGTGCCAGCAGCTTAGCAACCCATGGCTACACCTTC. It translates to CASSLATHGYTF.